Presented here are 15 T cell receptor beta chains from one specimen sequenced in a study of identical twins. TCRdb analysed the 5' RACE reads with MiXCR anew, one entry per CDR3 protein. The table has 1.5 million to 2 million distinct CDR3 sequences, less than 40% seen once. What was sequenced was cord blood. The source of these receptors is a newborn girl in good health.

The gene calls are TRBV10-3 and TRBJ1-1; D gene uncertain. The germline V gene encodes CDR1 ENHRY and CDR2 SYGVKD. This CDR3 spans 12 amino acids. Trimming stripped 7 bases from V and 8 bases from J, with 14 bases between. The CDR3 sequence is CAITADGFEAFF. As DNA, the CDR3 is TGTGCCATCACCGCGGACGGCTTCGAAGCTTTCTTT.

This clonotype was picked up a small number of times. CDR3 sequence (DNA): TGCAGTGCTAGGGAGCTGGCCGGGGGGCCCCGAGCTAGCACAGATACGCAGTATTTT. It codes for CSARELAGGPRASTDTQYF. V gene TRBV20-1 combines with J gene TRBJ2-3; D perhaps matches TRBD2 (7 bases). V shed 3 bases and J shed 0 bases, with 25 bases lying between them. Germline V lookup: CDR1 DFQATT, CDR2 SNEGSKA (reference sequence). The CDR3 sequence is 19 residues long.

The rearrangement uses TRBV12-3 or TRBV12-4 and TRBJ1-5; possibly TRBD1 for D (5 bases). The V and J ends lost 5 bases and 5 bases respectively, with 13 bases between them. The CDR3 sequence is 14 residues long. The DNA of the CDR3 is TGTGCCAGCAGTCCTACAGGAACGGATCAGCCCCAGCATTTT. Translated, it gives CASSPTGTDQPQHF.

V and J are TRBV20-1 and TRBJ2-5; D might be TRBD2 (6 bases). V lost 2 bases and J lost 2, with 15 bases in between. Germline assignment: CDR1 DFQATT and CDR2 SNEGSKA (reference sequence). This CDR3 is 15 amino acids long. CDR3 sequence reads: CSARTPGTRQETQYF. The CDR3 coding sequence is TGCAGTGCTAGAACCCCCGGGACTCGTCAAGAGACCCAGTACTTC.

This chain links TRBV9 with TRBJ2-3; 8 bases agree with TRBD2. Germline values: CDR1 SGDLS, CDR2 YYNGEE. The CDR3 runs to 14 residues. The trim removed 1 base at V and 6 bases at J, leaving 4 bases unmatched. DNA for the CDR3: TGTGCCAGCAGCGTAACGGGGGGGTTGGATACGCAGTATTTT. It encodes CASSVTGGLDTQYF.

The chain is built from TRBV29-1 and TRBJ1-2; 7 bases are shared with TRBD1. This CDR3 is built from 12 residues. V shed 5 bases, J shed 8 bases, and the junction held 8 bases outside the gene matches. CDR1 and CDR2 from the germline V gene are SQVTM and ANQGSEA. The CDR3 coding sequence is TGCAGCGTTCTACAGGGGACTGGGGGCTACACCTTC. Amino acid sequence: CSVLQGTGGYTF.

The chain uses TRBV5-5 and TRBJ1-2, with TRBD1 identical over 10 bases. Germline CDR1 and CDR2: SGHKS and YYEKEE (reference sequence). With V trimmed by 4 bases and J by 3 bases, 9 bases remained unmatched. There are 16 residues in the CDR3. CDR3 DNA: TGTGCCAGCAGCGCCGGGACAGGGGTGGCTGACTATGGCTACACCTTC. Protein: CASSAGTGVADYGYTF.

Remarks on this clonotype: Germline and junction disagree at one end, which may indicate a read error. This chain uses TRBV4-2 with TRBJ2-3; D gene ambiguous. Germline CDR1 is LGHNA and CDR2 is YNFKEQ. The CDR3 extends over 13 amino acids. CDR3 sequence reads: CASSQDEGTAPHF. DNA of the CDR3: TGTGCCAGCAGCCAAGATGAAGGAACCGCTCCCCATTTT.

The chain uses TRBV11-3 and TRBJ2-4, with no clear D. The CDR3 consists of 9 residues. V lost 8 bases and J 14 bases, leaving 10 bases between the germline ends. The germline V gene encodes CDR1 SGHNT and CDR2 YENEEA. This CDR3 reads CASVLPEYF. The CDR3 bases are TGTGCCAGCGTACTCCCTGAGTACTTC.

The sample holds many counts of this clonotype. The chain recombines TRBV6-5 with TRBJ2-7; 13 positions match TRBD2. Germline lookup yields CDR1 MNHEY and CDR2 SVGAGI. This CDR3 is built from 16 residues. Losses at the gene ends were 2 bases for V and 2 bases for J; bases not matched to a gene: 3. CDR3 DNA: TGTGCCAGCAGTTACACGACTAGCGGGAGGCCCTACGAGCAGTACTTC. It specifies CASSYTTSGRPYEQYF.

CDR3 bases: TGTGCCAGCAGCTCGAGTAGGGTTGAGCAGTTCTTC. Its protein product is CASSSSRVEQFF. J is TRBJ2-1 and V is TRBV7-2; no clear D gene. The CDR3 loop spans 12 amino acids. The ends were cut back, 4 bases at V and 9 bases at J, with 10 bases in the middle. Germline lookup yields CDR1 SGHTA and CDR2 FQGNSA.

With regard to this clonotype: This could be a read error, since a much larger clone is one nucleotide away. The gene calls are TRBV12-3 or TRBV12-4 and TRBJ1-5; 10 bases line up with TRBD1. The CDR3 sequence is 14 residues long. With V trimmed by 3 bases and J by 7 bases, 3 bases remained unmatched. CDR3 sequence (DNA): TGTGCCAGCAGTTTTGGGACAGGGGTCCAGCCCCAGCATTTT. Its protein product is CASSFGTGVQPQHF.

This clonotype appeared a few times. The chain recombines TRBV20-1 with TRBJ2-1; 12 bases agree with TRBD1. The length of the CDR3 is 14 residues. Germline CDR1 DFQATT, CDR2 SNEGSKA (reference sequence). Germline trimming cut 7 bases from V and 7 bases from J; bases unmatched to any gene: 8. The chain's CDR3 is CSVTTGQGANEQFF. CDR3 bases: TGCAGTGTCACGACGGGACAGGGGGCAAATGAGCAGTTCTTC.

This clonotype was found a few times. The rearrangement links TRBV28 to TRBJ1-2, with no clear D. CDR1 and CDR2 from the germline V gene are MDHEN and SYDVKM. The CDR3 extends over 12 amino acids. The CDR3, as DNA: TGTGGGTGCGGTACTATGGACTATGGCTACACCTTC. Translating it yields CGCGTMDYGYTF.

V and J are TRBV20-1 and TRBJ2-1; D unresolved. V lost 6 bases and J 4 bases, leaving 16 bases between the germline ends. In germline, CDR1 is DFQATT, CDR2 SNEGSKA (reference sequence). The CDR3 extends over 14 amino acids. For the CDR3, the DNA is TGCAGTGCCGAGGAGAGCGAAAGGTACAATGAGCAGTTCTTC. Its protein product is CSAEESERYNEQFF.